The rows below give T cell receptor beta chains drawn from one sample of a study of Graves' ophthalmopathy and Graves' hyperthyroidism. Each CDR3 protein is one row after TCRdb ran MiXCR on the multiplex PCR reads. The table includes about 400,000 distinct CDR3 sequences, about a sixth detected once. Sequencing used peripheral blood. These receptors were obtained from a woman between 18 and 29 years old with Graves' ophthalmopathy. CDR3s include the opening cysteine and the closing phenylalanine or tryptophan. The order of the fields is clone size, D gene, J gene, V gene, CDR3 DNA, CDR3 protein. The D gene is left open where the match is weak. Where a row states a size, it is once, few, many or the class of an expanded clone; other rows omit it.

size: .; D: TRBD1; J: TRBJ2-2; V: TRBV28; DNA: TGTGCCAGCGTTTACAGAGCCGGGACAGGGAGTACCGGGGAGCTGTTTTTT; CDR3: CASVYRAGTGSTGELFF
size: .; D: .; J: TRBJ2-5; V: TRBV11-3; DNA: TGTGCCAGCAGTTCCCCCATGGAGACCCAGTACTTC; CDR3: CASSSPMETQYF
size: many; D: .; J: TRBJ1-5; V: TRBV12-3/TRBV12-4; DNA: TGTGCCAGCAGAGAGGGAAACAATCAGCCCCAGCATTTT; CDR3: CASREGNNQPQHF
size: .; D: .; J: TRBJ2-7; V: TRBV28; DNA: TGTGCCAGCAGTTTAAGGGTCAGTAGTCTCACCTACGAGCAGTACTTC; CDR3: CASSLRVSSLTYEQYF
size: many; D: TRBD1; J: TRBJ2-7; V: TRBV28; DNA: TGTGCCGGCAGGTATGACAGGGGAAGTTGGCGCGAGCAGTACTTC; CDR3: CAGRYDRGSWREQYF
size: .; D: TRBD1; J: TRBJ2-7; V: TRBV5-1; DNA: TGCGCCAGCAGCTTCGCGACAGGGGCGAACGAGCAGTACTTC; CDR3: CASSFATGANEQYF
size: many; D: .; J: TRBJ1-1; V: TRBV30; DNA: TGTGCCTATAAACCGAGAACTCCGAACACTGAAGCTTTCTTT; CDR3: CAYKPRTPNTEAFF
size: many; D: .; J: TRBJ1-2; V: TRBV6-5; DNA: TGTGCCAGCAGTAACCTCGGGTCTGCTGACGGGTACACCTTC; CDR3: CASSNLGSADGYTF
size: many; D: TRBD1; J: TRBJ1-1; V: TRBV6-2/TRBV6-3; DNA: TGTGCCAGCAGTTACCAAACGGCGACAGGGGGCCCGGGCACTGAAGCTTTCTTT; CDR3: CASSYQTATGGPGTEAFF
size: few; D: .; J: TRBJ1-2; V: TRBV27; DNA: TGTGCCAGCAGTTTAGGGGCAGACTATGGCTACACCTTC; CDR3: CASSLGADYGYTF